One sample yielded the 22 T cell receptor beta chains listed below, sequenced in a study of CD8+CD57+ T cells in acquired aplastic anemia. It was genomic DNA that served as the template for profiling TCR beta VDJ and CDR3. MiXCR, applied by TCRdb to the reads, yields one record per CDR3 protein. Here the sample spans about 130,000 distinct CDR3 sequences, 41% being singletons. What was sequenced was sorted CD4+, CD8+, or CD8+CD57+ T cells (not recorded which) from PBMCs. These receptor sequences come from a human donor in good health, serving as a control.

This clonotype was found many times. This chain links TRBV7-2 with TRBJ2-5, with 7 positions matching TRBD2. The germline V gene has CDR1 SGHTA and CDR2 FQGNSA. There are 16 residues in the CDR3. V lost 2 bases and J lost 2; bases outside the gene matches: 8. The CDR3 region has the DNA TGTGCCAGCAGCTTATTTATCCTAGCGGCACAAGAGACCCAGTACTTC. Protein sequence: CASSLFILAAQETQYF.

This clonotype was observed many times. This chain links TRBV12-3 or TRBV12-4 with TRBJ1-5, with D possibly matching TRBD1 (6 bases). This CDR3 is built from 15 residues. Trimming pared 3 bases from V and 6 bases from J, leaving 15 bases between. CDR3 in amino acids: CASSFAGGAGQPQHF. The DNA for the CDR3 is TGTGCCAGCAGTTTTGCGGGGGGCGCGGGTCAGCCCCAGCATTTT.

This clonotype was counted at least ten times. The chain has TRBV3-1 and TRBJ2-3; the D is unclear. Germline assignment: CDR1 LGHDT and CDR2 YNNKEL (reference sequence). The V end lost 0 bases, the J end lost 2 bases, and 9 bases lay between the germline ends. The CDR3 has 15 amino acids. The DNA of the CDR3 is TGTGCCAGCAGCCAAGAGCTCCTGGTCACAGATACGCAGTATTTT. This translates into CASSQELLVTDTQYF.

On this clonotype itself: This may arise from a read error, as a much more abundant clone is one base away. The CDR3 does not end in the conserved phenylalanine or tryptophan, so this is likely a read error. The J gene is TRBJ2-7, the V gene TRBV3-1; D gene ambiguous. Between the trimmed V and J ends, which lost 5 bases and 5 bases, there was a span of 16 bases. The germline V gene encodes CDR1 LGHDT and CDR2 YNNKEL (reference sequence). This CDR3 region has 14 residues. Here the CDR3 reads CASSDRAGSDEQYS. In nucleotides, the CDR3 is TGTGCCAGCAGCGACCGGGCCGGGTCCGACGAGCAGTACTCC.

This clonotype was observed at least ten times. The chain uses TRBV6-6 and TRBJ2-1; D possibly corresponds to TRBD1 (5 bases). With 3 bases removed from V and 8 bases from J, the gap between germline ends came to 14 bases. The CDR3 is 14 amino acids. Germline V lookup: CDR1 MNHNY, CDR2 SVGAGI (reference sequence). CDR3 coding DNA: TGTGCCAGCAGTTATCCTTTGGGGCAATATGAGCAGTTCTTC. Encoded protein: CASSYPLGQYEQFF.

This chain uses TRBV10-1 with TRBJ1-2, with 9 positions matching TRBD1. J gave up 5 bases and V 6 bases, and 4 bases lay outside the gene matches. The CDR3 is 13 residues long. CDR1 and CDR2 from the germline V gene are WNHNN and SYGVQD (reference sequence). CDR3 coding DNA: TGCGCCAGCAGCCGGACAGGGGAGTATGGCTACACCTTC. This sequence encodes CASSRTGEYGYTF.

V usage is TRBV15 and J usage is TRBJ2-7; TRBD1 might be the D (6 bases). Germline CDR1 and CDR2: LNHNV and YYDKDF (reference sequence). The CDR3 is 14 residues long. Trimming removed 5 bases from V and 6 bases from J, with 17 bases in between. This chain's CDR3 is CATSVSGVRGEQYF. The DNA for the CDR3 is TGTGCCACCAGCGTTTCTGGGGTCAGGGGCGAGCAGTACTTC. The variable domain in full, with the rest retrieved from reference TRBV15 and TRBJ2-7, is DAMVIQNPRYQVTQFGKPVTLSCSQTLNHNVMYWYQQKSSQAPKLLFHYYDKDFNNEADTPDNFQSRRPNTSFCFLDIRSPGLGDTAMYLCATSVSGVRGEQYFGPGTRLTVT.

The chain has TRBV28 and TRBJ2-1; 7 nucleotides match TRBD1. J gave up 4 bases and V 7 bases, and 10 bases lay outside the gene matches. This CDR3 spans 15 amino acids. CDR1 MDHEN and CDR2 SYDVKM come from the germline V gene. In DNA, the CDR3 is TGTGCCAGCACAACCGGGGCAGGGGGTTACAATGAGCAGTTCTTC. It is translated as CASTTGAGGYNEQFF. The whole variable domain, filled in from reference TRBV28 and TRBJ2-1, reads DVKVTQSSRYLVKRTGEKVFLECVQDMDHENMFWYRQDPGLGLRLIYFSYDVKMKEKGDIPEGYSVSREKKERFSLILESASTNQTSMYLCASTTGAGGYNEQFFGPGTRLTVL.

V gene TRBV7-9 combines with J gene TRBJ1-2; 7 nucleotides agree with TRBD1. The CDR3 length is 15 residues. V was pared by 5 bases and J by 5 bases, with 11 bases of the junction left unmatched. Germline V gene sequence: CDR1 SEHNR, CDR2 FQNEAQ (reference sequence). DNA for the CDR3: TGTGCCAGCAGCCTGGACAGGCAGATACCTTATGGCTACACCTTC. This translates into CASSLDRQIPYGYTF.

This clonotype appeared a few times. J is TRBJ2-7 and V is TRBV15; the D gene could be TRBD1 or TRBD2 (6 bases each). The germline V and J ends were trimmed by 6 bases and 3 bases, with 12 bases remaining between them. CDR1 is LNHNV, CDR2 YYDKDF, per germline (reference sequence). The CDR3 runs to 13 residues. The CDR3 here is CATSLKGGYEQYF. CDR3 nucleotides: TGTGCCACCAGTCTCAAGGGGGGCTACGAGCAGTACTTC.

This clonotype was picked up many times. The CDR3 DNA reads as TGTGCCAGCAGCTTAACCCCTAGCGGGGGCGCGAACACCGGGGAGCTGTTTTTT. Its protein product is CASSLTPSGGANTGELFF. J is TRBJ2-2 and V is TRBV11-2; 10 nucleotides line up with TRBD2. The V gene's germline CDR1 is SGHAT and CDR2 FQNNGV. The CDR3 spans 18 residues. The V segment lost 2 bases and the J segment 0 bases; nucleotides outside the gene matches: 6.

This clonotype was detected ten times or more. V and J are TRBV12-3 or TRBV12-4 and TRBJ1-2; maybe TRBD1 (5 bases). The CDR3 runs 14 residues. Trimming removed 2 bases from V and 10 bases from J, with 17 bases in between. This CDR3 reads CASSLIGALHDYTF. DNA for the CDR3: TGTGCCAGCAGTTTAATAGGGGCCTTACATGACTACACCTTC.

As to this clonotype: A read error may be the cause here, since a much bigger clone is one base away. The chain joins TRBV3-1 to TRBJ2-6; D is uncertain. The germline V gene encodes CDR1 LGHDT and CDR2 YNNKEL (reference sequence). CDR3 length: 15 residues. Trimming shortened V by 0 bases and J by 0 bases, and 3 bases separated the two germline ends. The CDR3 nucleotides are TGTGCCAGCAGCCAAGATGCCTCTGGGGCCAACGTCCTGACTTTC. As protein: CASSQDASGANVLTF.

The chain uses TRBV20-1 and TRBJ1-5; no reliable D call. This CDR3 spans 16 amino acids. Germline CDR1 and CDR2: DFQATT and SNEGSKA (reference sequence). V lost 3 bases, J lost 4 bases, and 19 bases lay in between. The chain's CDR3 is CSASGGGGQTNQPQHF. CDR3 nucleotide sequence: TGCAGTGCTAGTGGTGGCGGTGGGCAAACTAATCAGCCCCAGCATTTT.

Turning to this clonotype: A junction boundary mismatches the germline segment, possibly from a read error. The chain has TRBV20-1 and TRBJ2-1, with D uncertain. The CDR3 loop spans 12 amino acids. Looked up from germline, CDR1 is DFQATT and CDR2 is SNEGSKA (reference sequence). CDR3 protein: CGASAATGGQFF. Here the CDR3 DNA reads TGCGGTGCTAGTGCGGCTACTGGTGGGCAGTTCTTC.

Many counts were recorded for this clonotype. This rearrangement joins TRBV19 to TRBJ1-1; D not resolved. Trimming shortened V by 6 bases and J by 0 bases, and 11 bases separated the two germline ends. From germline, CDR1 is LNHDA and CDR2 SQIVND (reference sequence). The CDR3 length is 14 residues. CDR3 coding DNA: TGTGCCAGTAGCGTTATAGGAGTGAACACTGAAGCTTTCTTT. Encoded protein: CASSVIGVNTEAFF.

The table lists this clonotype with many counts. V usage is TRBV19 and J usage is TRBJ2-7, with 10 positions matching TRBD2. The CDR3 is 15 residues long. V trimming: 3 bases; J trimming: 6 bases; junction bases outside the gene matches: 8. Germline V CDR1 and CDR2: LNHDA, SQIVND (reference sequence). CDR3 sequence reads: CASSIGYLAGVEQYF. CDR3 in DNA: TGTGCCAGTAGTATTGGTTACCTAGCGGGAGTCGAGCAGTACTTC.

The V gene is TRBV30, the J gene TRBJ1-6; 7 bases map to TRBD1. The CDR3 length is 13 residues. Germline trimming cut 4 bases from V and 6 bases from J; bases unmatched to any gene: 3. CDR1 is GTSNPN, CDR2 SVGIG, per germline (reference sequence). The CDR3 bases are TGTGCCTGGACTCGGGACAGTAATTCACCCCTCCACTTT. This sequence encodes CAWTRDSNSPLHF.

Ten or more counts support this clonotype. V usage is TRBV19 and J usage is TRBJ2-1, with 8 positions matching TRBD2. Germline assignment: CDR1 LNHDA and CDR2 SQIVND (reference sequence). The ends lost 10 bases at V and 5 bases at J; junction bases unmatched: 16. The CDR3 is made up of 16 amino acids. The CDR3 region is CATKRGGGRWDNEQFF. In DNA form, the CDR3 reads TGTGCCACGAAGAGGGGCGGCGGGAGGTGGGACAATGAGCAGTTCTTC.

The count of this clonotype is one. This CDR3 is CSARESSYGYTF. The CDR3 bases are TGCAGTGCTAGAGAATCTAGCTATGGCTACACCTTC. The chain has TRBV20-1 and TRBJ1-2; no reliable D call. The V end was cut by 0 bases, the J end by 4 bases, with 6 bases between. The CDR3 runs 12 residues. Germline V gene lookup returns CDR1 DFQATT and CDR2 SNEGSKA (reference sequence).

This chain connects TRBV2 to TRBJ2-5; 7 positions agree with TRBD1. The J segment lost 6 bases and the V segment lost 4 bases, leaving 5 bases of the junction unmatched. CDR1 and CDR2 from the germline V gene are SNHLY and FYNNEI. The CDR3 is 13 residues long. CDR3 DNA sequence: TGTGCCAGCAGTGGACAGGGTTTGAAGACCCAGTACTTC. Translation gives CASSGQGLKTQYF.

This clonotype occurred many times. The chain uses TRBV12-3 or TRBV12-4 and TRBJ2-2; D remains unclear. Trimming removed 1 base from V and 8 bases from J, with 5 bases in between. The CDR3 is 12 amino acids. CDR3 sequence reads: CASSLGWGELFF. For the CDR3, the DNA is TGTGCCAGCAGTTTAGGTTGGGGGGAGCTGTTTTTT.